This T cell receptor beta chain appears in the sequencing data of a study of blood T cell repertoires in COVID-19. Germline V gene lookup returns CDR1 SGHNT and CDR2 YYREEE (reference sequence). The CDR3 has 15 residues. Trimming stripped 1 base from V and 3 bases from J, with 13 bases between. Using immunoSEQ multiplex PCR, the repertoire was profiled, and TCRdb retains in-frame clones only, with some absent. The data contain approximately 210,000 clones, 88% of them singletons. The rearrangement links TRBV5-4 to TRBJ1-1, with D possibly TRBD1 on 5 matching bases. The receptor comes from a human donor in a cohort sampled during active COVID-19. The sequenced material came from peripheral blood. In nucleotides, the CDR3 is TGTGCCAGCAGCTTGCGGCAGGGCGGAGACACTGAAGCTTTCTTT. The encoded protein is CASSLRQGGDTEAFF.